This T cell receptor beta chain was observed in a study of T cells in Graves' hyperthyroidism and ophthalmopathy (dated by TCRdb to between 2018 and 2020). With regard to the full study: To identify distinguishing TCR V-J signatures, a discovery cohort of around 100 patients was used, comprising 40 to 45 with Graves' ophthalmopathy and under 60 with stable Graves' hyperthyroidism. Prospective prediction of ophthalmopathy was tested in an independent validation cohort of approximately 19 hyperthyroidism patients and 15 to 17 patients who later progressed to ophthalmopathy. The 95 to 100 discovery patients were divided at random into training and test sets in a 7:3 ratio. Thyroid tissue and blood T-cell repertoires from about 6 Graves' hyperthyroidism patients were also compared in the study. Once sampling was done, hyperthyroidism patients were given methimazole at a starting dose of 30 mg daily, whereas ophthalmopathy patients were given high-dose intravenous methylprednisolone. The paper describes TCR Vbeta CDR3 sequencing of some 130 peripheral blood samples, made up of about 41 ophthalmopathy patients, more than 70 hyperthyroidism patients and about 17 progressor patients. Paper-wide results and their limitations: Blood samples also contained most of the expanded thyroid clonotypes (frequency above 0.001), which suggests that blood repertoires may reflect thyroid immune responses. No statistical method was used to set the sample size in advance, and investigators knew the group allocation. A model built on a 13 V-J signature distinguished ophthalmopathy from stable hyperthyroidism, reaching 85% to 90% sensitivity and approximately 83% specificity in cross-validation and 80%/75% in testing. In validation, the model predicted progression to ophthalmopathy with 55% to 71% sensitivity and approximately 74% specificity, a median of roughly seven months before onset.

This clonotype was detected only a few times. Its antigen is currently not known. One base away there is no much larger clone; base qualities are not given. Exclusion was applied to patients with uncontrolled infections, other autoimmune diseases, pregnancy or lactation. Clinical symptoms, serum thyroxine and TRAb, thyroid ultrasound, and orbital computed tomography formed the basis for the diagnoses. Total RNA was extracted using Trizol reagent, and RNA quality was assessed on an Agilent 2100 Bioanalyzer. The TCR beta CDR3 regions were amplified from the RNA transcripts. The TCR CDR3 was subjected to a first round of RT-PCR using the HTBI primer set and the Qiagen OneStep RT-PCR kit. Libraries were constructed in a second round of multiplex PCR, after which size selection and purification were carried out. The libraries were sequenced on an Illumina HiSeq2000 using paired-end 100 bp reads. For the original study's pipeline: SOAPnuke was used to process the raw data, with reads discarded if the reads contained adapters or uncalled bases, had a mean Phred below 15, or lacked an exact constant-primer or identifier match. COPE v1.2.5 was used to merge the high-quality paired reads, and each unique nucleotide sequence was defined as a clonotype. Clonotypes were aligned to IMGT TRBV, TRBD and TRBJ reference segments using MiTCR v1.1. Only V-J combinations with frequency above 0.0001, covering 99% to 99.2% of repertoires, were analysed. The TCS score was defined as the ratio of F50 (clonal expansion) to E x V (chaos), calculated using BLOSUM62-based TCRdist between CDR3 peptides within each V-J. Welch's t-statistics and random forest reduced 514 V-J features to 10 to 15, which were used in a naive Bayes classifier (R e1071). The similarity between thyroid and blood repertoires was quantified using the Morisita-Horn index. TCRdb reprocessed the public reads (quality trimming at Q25 with fastp, clone calling with MiXCR) and kept in-frame beta chains. Merged by CDR3 protein, the rows form single entries marked with the most common genes and DNA. The V and J calls were determined by TCRdb, not by the authors. The sample data list about 510,000 distinct CDR3 sequences, and approximately 48% of these were observed just once. The ten biggest clones cover 44% of the sample.

Between the V and J ends, shortened by 5 bases and 7 bases respectively, the junction contains 18 bases. Including the terminal cysteine and phenylalanine, the CDR3 comprises 16 residues. Only CDR3 DNA is held: 48 bases, read in frame from base 1. As encoded in the germline V gene, CDR1 is MGHRA while CDR2 is YSYEKL. In this chain, TRBV4-1 is recombined with TRBJ1-6, with no reliable assignment of the D segment. Sequenced material: peripheral blood or thyroid tissue (not recorded which). This TCR derives from an adult woman with Graves' disease, either hyperthyroidism or ophthalmopathy (not recorded which). The CDR3 amino acid sequence is: CASSSPWGTGNSPLHF. The DNA sequence is as follows: TGCGCCAGCAGCTCGCCGTGGGGAACCGGGAATTCACCCCTCCACTTT.